This TCR beta chain is from a study of cytomegalovirus exposure and HLA in healthy donors. Study findings and constraints: The study put 150 to 200 TCR beta chains on its list as cytomegalovirus-associated.

The germline V gene has CDR1 MDHEN and CDR2 SYDVKM. CDR3 length: 13 residues. Germline trimming cut 5 bases from V and 5 bases from J; bases unmatched to any gene: 5. As for the donors, each was a healthy bone marrow donor. In the case of this clone: Its antigen remains unknown.

The PCR was carried out with 60 Vbeta primers and 13 Jbeta primers. Clones were read by immunoSEQ multiplex PCR, and TCRdb kept only the in-frame ones, dropping some. The table has about 160,000 clones, roughly 79% seen once; the top ten hold 6.5% to 8.5%. This TCR came from a woman aged 40 to 50 in good health and CMV-seropositive. V is TRBV28 and J is TRBJ1-1; 7 bases match TRBD1. Material for sequencing was PBMCs. CDR3 residues: CASSTTGRTEAFF. For the CDR3, the DNA is TGTGCCAGCAGTACGACAGGGAGAACTGAAGCTTTCTTT.